Listed below are T cell receptor beta chains from one sample, sequenced in a study of shared clonotypes between healthy human individuals. TCRdb's table, derived via immunoSEQ multiplex PCR, lists solely in-frame clones and lacks some. The table includes 400,000 to 500,000 clones, over 65% detected once. The sample was PBMCs. All receptors come from a woman between 35 and 50 years old in good health. Some clones in this sample may be carry-over from other donors' samples. Both conserved end residues are part of each CDR3. The listing skips clone size in some rows; elsewhere it reads once, few, many or a size class.

>NA|TRBJ1-4|TRBV28
CASSLAGVAPTNEKLFF
>few|TRBJ1-4|TRBV6-1
CASSEAVSEKLFF
>NA|TRBJ2-2|TRBV7-3
CASSQQNTGELFF
>NA|TRBJ2-2|TRBV2
CASMGEHENTGELFF
>NA|TRBJ1-1|TRBV27
CASTKGTPGTEAFF
>NA|TRBJ2-5|TRBV11-1
CASSLSGSETQYF
>NA|TRBJ1-1|TRBV7-3
CASSLNRGAEAFF
>NA|TRBJ2-3|TRBV21-1
CASSGPGKMNTDTQYF
>NA|TRBJ2-3|TRBV28
CASSSPGQGRPDTQYF
>NA|TRBJ2-7|TRBV28
CASSFSGSYEQYF
>NA|TRBJ2-3|TRBV18
CASSPRGGTDTQYF
>NA|TRBJ1-1|TRBV6-5
CASTQGGPNTEAFF
>few|TRBJ2-1|TRBV2
CASSEIVGGEQFF
>few|TRBJ2-1|TRBV6-5
CASRPTGTRGNEQFF
>NA|TRBJ1-3|TRBV7-2
CASSLVLGSGNTIYF
>NA|TRBJ2-3|TRBV18
CASSPSGSTDTQYF
>NA|TRBJ2-2|TRBV7-2
CASSPGGAGGVGELFF
>NA|TRBJ2-3|TRBV14
CASSLGLAASTDTQYF
>NA|TRBJ2-1|TRBV9
CASSQAGTYNEQFF
>NA|TRBJ2-2|TRBV6-5
CASSPGLAGAGELFF
>NA|TRBJ2-1|TRBV7-9
CASSRGTGASWNEQFF
>NA|TRBJ1-5|TRBV29-1
CSVGQGPNQPQHF